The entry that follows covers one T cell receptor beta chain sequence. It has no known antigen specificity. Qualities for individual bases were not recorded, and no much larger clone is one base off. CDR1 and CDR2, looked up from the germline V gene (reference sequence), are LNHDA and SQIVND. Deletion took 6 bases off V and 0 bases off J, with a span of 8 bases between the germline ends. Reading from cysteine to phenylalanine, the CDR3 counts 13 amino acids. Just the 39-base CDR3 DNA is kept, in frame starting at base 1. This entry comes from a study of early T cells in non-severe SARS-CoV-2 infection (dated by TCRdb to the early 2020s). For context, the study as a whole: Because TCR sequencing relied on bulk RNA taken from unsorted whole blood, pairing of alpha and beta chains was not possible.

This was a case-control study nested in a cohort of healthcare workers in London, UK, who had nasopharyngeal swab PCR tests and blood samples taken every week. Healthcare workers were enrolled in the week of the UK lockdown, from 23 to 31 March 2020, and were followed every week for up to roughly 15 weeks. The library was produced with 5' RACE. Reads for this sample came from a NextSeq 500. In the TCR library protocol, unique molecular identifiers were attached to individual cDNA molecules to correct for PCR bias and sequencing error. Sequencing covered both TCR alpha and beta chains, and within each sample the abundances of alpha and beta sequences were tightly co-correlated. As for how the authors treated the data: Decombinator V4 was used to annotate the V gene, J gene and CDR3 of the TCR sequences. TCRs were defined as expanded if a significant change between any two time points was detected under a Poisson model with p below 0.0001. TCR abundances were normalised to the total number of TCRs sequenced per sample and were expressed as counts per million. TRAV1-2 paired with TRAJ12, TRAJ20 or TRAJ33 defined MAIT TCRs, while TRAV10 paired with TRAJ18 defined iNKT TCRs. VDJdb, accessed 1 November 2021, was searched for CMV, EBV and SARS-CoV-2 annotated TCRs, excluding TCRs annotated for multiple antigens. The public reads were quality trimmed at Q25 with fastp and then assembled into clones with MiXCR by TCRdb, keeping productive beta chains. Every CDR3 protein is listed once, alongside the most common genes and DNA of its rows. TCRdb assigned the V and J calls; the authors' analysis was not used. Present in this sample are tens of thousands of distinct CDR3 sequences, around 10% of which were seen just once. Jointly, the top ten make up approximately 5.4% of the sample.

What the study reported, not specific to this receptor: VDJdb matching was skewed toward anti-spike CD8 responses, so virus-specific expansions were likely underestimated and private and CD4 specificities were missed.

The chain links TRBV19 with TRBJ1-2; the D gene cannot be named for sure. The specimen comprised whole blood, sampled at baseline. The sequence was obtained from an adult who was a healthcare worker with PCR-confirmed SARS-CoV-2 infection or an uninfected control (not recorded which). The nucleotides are TGTGCCAGTAGACGTCCTTCTAACTATGGCTACACCTTC. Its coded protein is CASRRPSNYGYTF.